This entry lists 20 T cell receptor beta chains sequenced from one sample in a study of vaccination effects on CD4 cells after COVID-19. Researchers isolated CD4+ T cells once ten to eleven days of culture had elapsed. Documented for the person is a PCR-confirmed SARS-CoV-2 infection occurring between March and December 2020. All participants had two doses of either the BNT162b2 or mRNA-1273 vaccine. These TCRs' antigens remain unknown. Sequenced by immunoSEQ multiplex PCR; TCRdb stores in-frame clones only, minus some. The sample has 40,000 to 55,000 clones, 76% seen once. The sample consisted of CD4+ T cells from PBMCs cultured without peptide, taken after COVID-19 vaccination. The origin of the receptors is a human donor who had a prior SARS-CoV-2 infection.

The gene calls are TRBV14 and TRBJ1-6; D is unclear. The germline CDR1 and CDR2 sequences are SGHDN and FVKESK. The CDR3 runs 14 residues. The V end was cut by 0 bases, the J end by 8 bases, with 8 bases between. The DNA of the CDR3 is TGTGCCAGCAGCCAAGATCCCCCCTATTCACCCCTCCACTTT. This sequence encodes CASSQDPPYSPLHF.

CDR3 bases: TGTGCCAGCTCACCCGTACAGGGCGTGGAGACCCAGTACTTC. It encodes CASSPVQGVETQYF. J is TRBJ2-5 and V is TRBV18; tentatively, D is TRBD1 (6 bases). The CDR3 length is 14 residues. The V end was cut by 3 bases, the J end by 5 bases, with 13 bases between. Looked up from germline, CDR1 is KGHSH and CDR2 is LQKENI.

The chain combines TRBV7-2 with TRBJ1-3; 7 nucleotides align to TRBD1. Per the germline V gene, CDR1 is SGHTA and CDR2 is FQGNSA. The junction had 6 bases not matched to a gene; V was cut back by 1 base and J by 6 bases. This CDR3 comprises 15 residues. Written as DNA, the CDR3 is TGTGCCAGCAGCTTAGTAGGGACAGCGATAAACACCATATATTTT. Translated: CASSLVGTAINTIYF.

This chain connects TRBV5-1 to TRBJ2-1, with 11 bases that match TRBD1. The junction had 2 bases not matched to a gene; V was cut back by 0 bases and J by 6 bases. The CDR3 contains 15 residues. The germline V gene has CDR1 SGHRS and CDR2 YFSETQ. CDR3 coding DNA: TGCGCCAGCAGCTTGGGTGGGACAGGGGGCAATGAGCAGTTCTTC. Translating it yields CASSLGGTGGNEQFF.

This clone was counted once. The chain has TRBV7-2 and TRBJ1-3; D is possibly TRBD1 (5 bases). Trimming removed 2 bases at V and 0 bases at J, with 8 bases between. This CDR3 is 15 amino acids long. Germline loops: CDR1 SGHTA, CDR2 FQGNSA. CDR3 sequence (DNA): TGTGCCAGCAGCTTACGCGGGGGCTCTGGAAACACCATATATTTT. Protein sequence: CASSLRGGSGNTIYF.

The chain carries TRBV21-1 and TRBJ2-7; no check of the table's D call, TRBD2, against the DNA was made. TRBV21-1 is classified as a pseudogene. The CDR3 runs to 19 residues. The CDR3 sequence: CASSRRKGLAGSGTYEQYF. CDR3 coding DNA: TGTGCCAGCAGCAGGAGGAAGGGACTAGCGGGATCGGGTACCTACGAGCAGTACTTC.

In DNA, the CDR3 is TGCAGCGTTGATGGGGGAATCGATCACTCTGGGGCCAACGTCCTGACTTTC. This sequence encodes CSVDGGIDHSGANVLTF. The chain links TRBV29-1 to TRBJ2-6; D possibly uses TRBD1 or TRBD2 (5 bases each). The germline V gene has CDR1 SQVTM and CDR2 ANQGSEA. The CDR3 has 17 amino acids. The germline V and J ends were trimmed by 3 bases and 0 bases, with 15 bases remaining between them.

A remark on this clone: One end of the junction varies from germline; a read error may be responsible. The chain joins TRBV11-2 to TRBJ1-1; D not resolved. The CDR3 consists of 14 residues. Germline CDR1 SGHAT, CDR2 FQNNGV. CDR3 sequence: CASSSPFLFTGAFF. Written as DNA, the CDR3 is TGTGCCAGCAGCTCCCCATTTCTTTTTACTGGAGCTTTCTTT.

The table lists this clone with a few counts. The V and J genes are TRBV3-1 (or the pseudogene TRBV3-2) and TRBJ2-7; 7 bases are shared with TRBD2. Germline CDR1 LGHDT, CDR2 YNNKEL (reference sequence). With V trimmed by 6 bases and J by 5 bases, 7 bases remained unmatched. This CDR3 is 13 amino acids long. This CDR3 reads CASRGGSTDEQYF. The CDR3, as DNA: TGTGCCAGCAGGGGGGGGAGCACCGACGAGCAGTACTTC.

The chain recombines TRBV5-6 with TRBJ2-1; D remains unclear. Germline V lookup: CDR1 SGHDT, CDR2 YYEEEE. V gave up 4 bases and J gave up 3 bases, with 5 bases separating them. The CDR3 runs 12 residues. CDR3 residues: CASSADYNEQFF. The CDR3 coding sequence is TGTGCCAGCAGCGCCGACTACAATGAGCAGTTCTTC.

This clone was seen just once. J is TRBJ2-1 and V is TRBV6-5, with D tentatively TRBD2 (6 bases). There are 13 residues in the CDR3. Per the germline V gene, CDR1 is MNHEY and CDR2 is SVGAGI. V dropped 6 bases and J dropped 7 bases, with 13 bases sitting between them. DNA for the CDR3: TGTGCCAGCAGCTCGGTTGGGGGGAATGAGCAGTTCTTC. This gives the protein CASSSVGGNEQFF.

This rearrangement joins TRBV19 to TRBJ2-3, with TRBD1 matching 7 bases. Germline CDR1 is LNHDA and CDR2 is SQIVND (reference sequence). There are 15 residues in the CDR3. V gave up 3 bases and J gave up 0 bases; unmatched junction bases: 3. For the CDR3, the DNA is TGTGCCAGTAGTATGGACAGGATTAGCACAGATACGCAGTATTTT. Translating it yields CASSMDRISTDTQYF. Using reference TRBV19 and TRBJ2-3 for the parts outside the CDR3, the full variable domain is DGGITQSPKYLFRKEGQNVTLSCEQNLNHDAMYWYRQDPGQGLRLIYYSQIVNDFQKGDIAEGYSVSREKKESFPLTVTSAQKNPTAFYLCASSMDRISTDTQYFGPGTRLTVL.

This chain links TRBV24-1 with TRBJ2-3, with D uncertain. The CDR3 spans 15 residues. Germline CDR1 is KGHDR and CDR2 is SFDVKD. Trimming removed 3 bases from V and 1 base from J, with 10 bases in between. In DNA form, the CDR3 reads TGTGCCACCAGTGATGGTGTCGGACGCACAGATACGCAGTATTTT. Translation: CATSDGVGRTDTQYF.

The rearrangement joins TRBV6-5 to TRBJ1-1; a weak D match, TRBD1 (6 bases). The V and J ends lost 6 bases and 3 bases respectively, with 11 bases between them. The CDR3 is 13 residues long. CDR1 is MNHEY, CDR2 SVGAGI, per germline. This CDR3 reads CASSRQVYTEAFF. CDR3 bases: TGTGCCAGCAGCCGACAGGTATACACTGAAGCTTTCTTT.

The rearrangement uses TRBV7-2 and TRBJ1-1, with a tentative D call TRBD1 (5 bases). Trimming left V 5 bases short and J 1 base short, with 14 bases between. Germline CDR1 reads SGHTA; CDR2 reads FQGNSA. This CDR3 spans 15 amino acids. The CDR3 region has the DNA TGTGCCAGCAGCCTAAGACAGCTATCGAACACTGAAGCTTTCTTT. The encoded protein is CASSLRQLSNTEAFF.

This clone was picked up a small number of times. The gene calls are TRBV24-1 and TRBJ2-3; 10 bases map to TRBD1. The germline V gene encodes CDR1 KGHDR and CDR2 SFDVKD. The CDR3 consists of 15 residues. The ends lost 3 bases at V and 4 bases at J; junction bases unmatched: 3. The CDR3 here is CATSDETGGADTQYF. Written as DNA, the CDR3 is TGTGCCACCAGTGATGAGACAGGGGGCGCAGATACGCAGTATTTT.

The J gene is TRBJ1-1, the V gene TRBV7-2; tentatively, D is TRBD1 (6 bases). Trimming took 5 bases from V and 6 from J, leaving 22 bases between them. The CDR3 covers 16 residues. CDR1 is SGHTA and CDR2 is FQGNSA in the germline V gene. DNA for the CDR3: TGTGCCAGCAGCCCTTTGGTGTCTACAGGGTACTCTGAAGCTTTCTTT. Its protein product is CASSPLVSTGYSEAFF.

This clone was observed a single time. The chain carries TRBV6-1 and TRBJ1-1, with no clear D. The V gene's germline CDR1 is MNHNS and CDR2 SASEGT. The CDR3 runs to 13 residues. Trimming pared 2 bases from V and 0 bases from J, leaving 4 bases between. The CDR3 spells CASSETMNTEAFF. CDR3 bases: TGTGCCAGCAGTGAAACCATGAACACTGAAGCTTTCTTT.

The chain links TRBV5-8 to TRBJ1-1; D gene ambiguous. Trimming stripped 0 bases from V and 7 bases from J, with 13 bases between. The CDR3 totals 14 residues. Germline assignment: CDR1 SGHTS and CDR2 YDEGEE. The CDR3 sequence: CASSLAATAYEAFF. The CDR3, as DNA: TGTGCCAGCAGCTTGGCCGCTACGGCGTATGAAGCTTTCTTT.

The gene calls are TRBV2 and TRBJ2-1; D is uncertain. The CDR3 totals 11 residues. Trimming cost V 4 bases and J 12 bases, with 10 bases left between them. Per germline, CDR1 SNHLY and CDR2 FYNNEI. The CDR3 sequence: CASSAAWGQFF. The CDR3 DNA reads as TGTGCCAGCAGTGCCGCGTGGGGGCAGTTCTTC.